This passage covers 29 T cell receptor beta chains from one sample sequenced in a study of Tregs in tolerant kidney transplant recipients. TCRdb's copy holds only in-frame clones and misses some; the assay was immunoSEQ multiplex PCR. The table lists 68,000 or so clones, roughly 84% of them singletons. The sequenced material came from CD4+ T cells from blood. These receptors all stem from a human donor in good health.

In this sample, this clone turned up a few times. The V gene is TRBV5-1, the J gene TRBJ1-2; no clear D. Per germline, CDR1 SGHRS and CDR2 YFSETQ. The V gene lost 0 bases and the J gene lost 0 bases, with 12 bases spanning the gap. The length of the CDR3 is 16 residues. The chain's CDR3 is CASSLDGVSANYGYTF. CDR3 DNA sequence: TGCGCCAGCAGCTTGGATGGGGTTTCGGCTAACTATGGCTACACCTTC.

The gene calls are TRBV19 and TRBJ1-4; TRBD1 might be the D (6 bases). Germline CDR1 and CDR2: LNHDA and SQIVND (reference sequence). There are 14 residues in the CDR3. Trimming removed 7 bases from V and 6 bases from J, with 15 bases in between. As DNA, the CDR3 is TGTGCCAGTACCATAGGGGGGTCCGATGAAAAACTGTTTTTT. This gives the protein CASTIGGSDEKLFF.

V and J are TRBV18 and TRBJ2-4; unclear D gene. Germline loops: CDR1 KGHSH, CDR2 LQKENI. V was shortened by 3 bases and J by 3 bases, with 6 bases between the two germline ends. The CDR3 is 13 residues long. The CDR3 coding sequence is TGTGCCAGCTCACCCGAGGACAAAAACATTCAGTACTTC. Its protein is CASSPEDKNIQYF.

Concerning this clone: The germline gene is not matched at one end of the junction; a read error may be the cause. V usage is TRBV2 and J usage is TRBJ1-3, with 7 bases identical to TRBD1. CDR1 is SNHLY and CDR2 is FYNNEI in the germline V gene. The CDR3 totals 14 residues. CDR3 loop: CASRVDRAGNTICF. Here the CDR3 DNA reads TGTGCCAGCAGGGTCGACAGGGCTGGAAACACCATATGTTTT.

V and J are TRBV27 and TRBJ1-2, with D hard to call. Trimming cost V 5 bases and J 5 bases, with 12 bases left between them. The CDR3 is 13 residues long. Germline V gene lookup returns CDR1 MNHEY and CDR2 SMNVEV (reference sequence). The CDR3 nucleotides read TGTGCCAGCAGTCGGGCCCCTAGGTATGGCTACACCTTC. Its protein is CASSRAPRYGYTF.

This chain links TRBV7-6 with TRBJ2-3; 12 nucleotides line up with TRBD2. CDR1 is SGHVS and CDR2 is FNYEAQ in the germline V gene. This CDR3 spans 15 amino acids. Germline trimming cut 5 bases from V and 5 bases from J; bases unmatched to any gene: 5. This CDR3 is CASSRLAGDGDTQYF. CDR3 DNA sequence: TGTGCCAGCAGCCGACTAGCGGGAGATGGAGATACGCAGTATTTT.

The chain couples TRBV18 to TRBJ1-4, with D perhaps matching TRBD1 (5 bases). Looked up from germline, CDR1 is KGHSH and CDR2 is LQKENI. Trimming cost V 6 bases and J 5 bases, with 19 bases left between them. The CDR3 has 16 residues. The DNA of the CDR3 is TGTGCCAGCTCCCCCTCTGGGCGGGGCGGAAATGAAAAACTGTTTTTT. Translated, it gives CASSPSGRGGNEKLFF.

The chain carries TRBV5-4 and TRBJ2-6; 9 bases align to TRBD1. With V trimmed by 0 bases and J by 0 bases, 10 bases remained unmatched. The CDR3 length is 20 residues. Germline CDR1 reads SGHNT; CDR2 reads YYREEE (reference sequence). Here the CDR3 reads CASSLAQGTGSPSGANVLTF. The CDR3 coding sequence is TGTGCCAGCAGCTTGGCCCAGGGGACAGGGAGCCCCTCTGGGGCCAACGTCCTGACTTTC.

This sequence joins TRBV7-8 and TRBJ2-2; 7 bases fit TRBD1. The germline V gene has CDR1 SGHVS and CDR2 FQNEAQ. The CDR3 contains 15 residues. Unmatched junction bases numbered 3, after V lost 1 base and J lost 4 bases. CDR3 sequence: CASSLGSGGTGELFF. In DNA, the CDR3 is TGTGCCAGCAGCTTAGGATCAGGGGGCACCGGGGAGCTGTTTTTT.

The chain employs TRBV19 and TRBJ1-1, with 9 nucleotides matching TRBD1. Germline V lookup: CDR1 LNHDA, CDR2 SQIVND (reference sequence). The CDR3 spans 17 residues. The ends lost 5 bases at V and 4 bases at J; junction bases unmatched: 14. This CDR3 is CASSVQDRGYMGTEAFF. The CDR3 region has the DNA TGTGCCAGTAGTGTACAGGACAGGGGCTACATGGGCACTGAAGCTTTCTTT.

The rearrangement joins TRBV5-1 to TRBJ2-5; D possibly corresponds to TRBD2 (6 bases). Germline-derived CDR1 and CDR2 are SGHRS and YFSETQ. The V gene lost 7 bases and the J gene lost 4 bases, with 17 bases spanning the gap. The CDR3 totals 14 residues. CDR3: CASFPGLGSETQYF. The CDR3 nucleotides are TGCGCCAGCTTCCCGGGACTGGGGTCAGAGACCCAGTACTTC.

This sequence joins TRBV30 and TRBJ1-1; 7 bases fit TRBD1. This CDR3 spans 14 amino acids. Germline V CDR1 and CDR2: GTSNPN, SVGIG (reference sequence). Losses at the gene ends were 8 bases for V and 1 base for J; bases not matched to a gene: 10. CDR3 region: CAVSGTAWNTEAFF. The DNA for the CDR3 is TGTGCCGTCTCCGGGACAGCCTGGAACACTGAAGCTTTCTTT.

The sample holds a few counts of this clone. CDR3 in amino acids: CASSEPGGGVTGELFF. The DNA for the CDR3 is TGTGCCAGCAGCGAGCCGGGAGGAGGAGTCACCGGGGAGCTGTTTTTT. This chain connects TRBV6-4 to TRBJ2-2; 7 nucleotides match TRBD2. CDR1 and CDR2 (germline): MRHNA, SNTAGT. The CDR3 length is 16 residues. V trimming: 6 bases; J trimming: 4 bases; junction bases outside the gene matches: 11.

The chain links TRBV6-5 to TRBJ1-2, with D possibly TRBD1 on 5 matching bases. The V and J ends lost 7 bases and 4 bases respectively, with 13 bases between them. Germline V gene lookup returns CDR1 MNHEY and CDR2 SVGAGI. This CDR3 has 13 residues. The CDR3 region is CASTLQEGYGYTF. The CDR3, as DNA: TGTGCCAGCACCTTACAGGAGGGCTATGGCTACACCTTC.

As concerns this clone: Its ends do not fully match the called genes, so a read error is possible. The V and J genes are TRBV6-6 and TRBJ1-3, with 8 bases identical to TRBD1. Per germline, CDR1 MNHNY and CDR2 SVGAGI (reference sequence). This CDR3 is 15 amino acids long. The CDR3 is CASSEADRVGYTIYF. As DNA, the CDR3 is TGTGCCAGCAGTGAGGCGGACAGGGTTGGATACACCATATATTTT.

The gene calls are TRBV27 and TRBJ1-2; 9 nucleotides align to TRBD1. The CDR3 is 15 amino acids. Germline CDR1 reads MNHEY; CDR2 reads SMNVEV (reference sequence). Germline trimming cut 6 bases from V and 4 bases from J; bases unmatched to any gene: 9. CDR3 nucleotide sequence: TGTGCCAGCAGGATAACAGGGGGCTCCCTCTATGGCTACACCTTC. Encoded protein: CASRITGGSLYGYTF.

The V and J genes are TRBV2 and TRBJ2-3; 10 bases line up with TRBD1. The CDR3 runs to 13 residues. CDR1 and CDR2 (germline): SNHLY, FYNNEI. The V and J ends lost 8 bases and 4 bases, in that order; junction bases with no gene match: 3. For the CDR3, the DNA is TGTGCCAGCGGGGACAGGGGTTCAGATACGCAGTATTTT. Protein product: CASGDRGSDTQYF.

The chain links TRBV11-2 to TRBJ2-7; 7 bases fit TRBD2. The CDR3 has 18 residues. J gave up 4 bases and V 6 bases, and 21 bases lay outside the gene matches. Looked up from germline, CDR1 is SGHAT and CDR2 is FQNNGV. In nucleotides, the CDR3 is TGTGCCAGCAGGTCATTACGTCAGTCGGGGGGAAAGGGGTACGAGCAGTACTTC. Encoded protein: CASRSLRQSGGKGYEQYF.

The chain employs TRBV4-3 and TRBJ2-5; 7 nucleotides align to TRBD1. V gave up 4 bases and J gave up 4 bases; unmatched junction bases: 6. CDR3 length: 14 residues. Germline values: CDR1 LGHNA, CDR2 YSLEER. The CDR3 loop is CASSLISGGETQYF. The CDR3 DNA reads TGCGCCAGCAGCCTTATATCAGGGGGAGAGACCCAGTACTTC.

CDR3 in DNA: TGTGCCAGCAGCTTAACGGGAGGCCCGGGCTTGGGGGAGCAGTACTTC. Its translation is CASSLTGGPGLGEQYF. The rearrangement joins TRBV7-3 to TRBJ2-5; tentatively, D is TRBD2 (6 bases). Germline V gene data show CDR1 as SGHTA and CDR2 as FQGTGA. V was trimmed by 0 bases and J by 11 bases, leaving 22 bases between them. The CDR3 is 16 residues long.

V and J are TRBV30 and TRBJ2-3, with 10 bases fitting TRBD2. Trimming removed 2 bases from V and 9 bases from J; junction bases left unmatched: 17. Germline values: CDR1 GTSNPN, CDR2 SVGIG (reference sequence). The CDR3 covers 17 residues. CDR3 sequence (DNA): TGTGCCTGGAGTTCTCGGAGTAGGACTAGCGGACCGCAGACGCAGTATTTT. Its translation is CAWSSRSRTSGPQTQYF. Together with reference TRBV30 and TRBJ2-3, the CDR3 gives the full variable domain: SQTIHQWPATLVQPVGSPLSLECTVEGTSNPNLYWYRQAAGRGLQLLFYSVGIGQISSEVPQNLSASRPQDRQFILSSKKLLLSDSGFYLCAWSSRSRTSGPQTQYFGPGTRLTVL.

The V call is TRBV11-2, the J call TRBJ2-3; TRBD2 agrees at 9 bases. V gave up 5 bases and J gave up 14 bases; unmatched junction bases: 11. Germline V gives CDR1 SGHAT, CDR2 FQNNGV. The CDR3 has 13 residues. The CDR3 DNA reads TGTGCCAGCAGCCCGACCTTAGCGGGAGAGCGGTATTTT. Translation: CASSPTLAGERYF.

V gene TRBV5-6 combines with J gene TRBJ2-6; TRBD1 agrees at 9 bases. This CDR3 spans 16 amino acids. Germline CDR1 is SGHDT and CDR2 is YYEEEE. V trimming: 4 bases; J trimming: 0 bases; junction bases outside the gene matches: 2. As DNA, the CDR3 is TGTGCCAGCAGCAAGACAGGGGGCTCTGGGGCCAACGTCCTGACTTTC. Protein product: CASSKTGGSGANVLTF. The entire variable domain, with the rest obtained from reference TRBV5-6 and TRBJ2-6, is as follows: DAGVTQSPTHLIKTRGQQVTLRCSPKSGHDTVSWYQQALGQGPQFIFQYYEEEERQRGNFPDRFSGHQFPNYSSELNVNALLLGDSALYLCASSKTGGSGANVLTFGAGSRLTVL.

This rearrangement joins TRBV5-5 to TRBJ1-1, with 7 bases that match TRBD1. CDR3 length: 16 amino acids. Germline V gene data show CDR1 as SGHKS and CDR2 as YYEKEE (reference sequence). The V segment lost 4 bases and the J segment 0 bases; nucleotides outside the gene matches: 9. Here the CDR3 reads CASSQGGTRMNTEAFF. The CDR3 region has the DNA TGTGCCAGCAGCCAAGGGGGCACCCGCATGAACACTGAAGCTTTCTTT.

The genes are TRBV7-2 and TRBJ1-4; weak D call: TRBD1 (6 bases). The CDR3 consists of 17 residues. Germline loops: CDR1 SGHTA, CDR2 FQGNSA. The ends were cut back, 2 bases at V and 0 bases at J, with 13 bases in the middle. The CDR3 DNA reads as TGTGCCAGCAGCTTACCAGGACAGCCTGCAACTAATGAAAAACTGTTTTTT. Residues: CASSLPGQPATNEKLFF.

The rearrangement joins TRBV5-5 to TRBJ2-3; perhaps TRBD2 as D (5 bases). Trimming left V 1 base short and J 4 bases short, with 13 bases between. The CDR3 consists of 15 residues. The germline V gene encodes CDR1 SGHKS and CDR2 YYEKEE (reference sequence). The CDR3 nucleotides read TGTGCCAGCAGCTTGACTAGTAGTCACCCAGATACGCAGTATTTT. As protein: CASSLTSSHPDTQYF.

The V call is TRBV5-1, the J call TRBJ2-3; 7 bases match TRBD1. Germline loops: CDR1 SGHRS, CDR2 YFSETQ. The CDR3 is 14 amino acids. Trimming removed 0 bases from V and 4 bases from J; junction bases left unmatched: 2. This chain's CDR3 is CASSLDRGADTQYF. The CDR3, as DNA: TGCGCCAGCAGCTTGGACAGGGGAGCAGATACGCAGTATTTT.

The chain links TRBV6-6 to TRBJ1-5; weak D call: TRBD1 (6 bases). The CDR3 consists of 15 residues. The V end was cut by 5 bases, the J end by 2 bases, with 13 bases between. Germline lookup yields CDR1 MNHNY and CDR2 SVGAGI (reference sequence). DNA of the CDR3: TGTGCCAGCAGTCCAGGGGAATTTGGCAATCAGCCCCAGCATTTT. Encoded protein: CASSPGEFGNQPQHF.

The CDR3, as DNA: TGTGCCAGCAGCTCAAGGGACAGGGGTACTAATGAAAAACTGTTTTTT. Residues: CASSSRDRGTNEKLFF. J is TRBJ1-4 and V is TRBV7-2; 10 bases match TRBD1. CDR1 and CDR2 (germline): SGHTA, FQGNSA. The CDR3 is 16 amino acids. The V segment lost 4 bases and the J segment 2 bases; nucleotides outside the gene matches: 4.